Listed below are T cell receptor beta chains from one sample, sequenced in a study of T cell responses to AZD1222 COVID-19 vaccine. Clones were sequenced by immunoSEQ multiplex PCR, and TCRdb holds only the in-frame ones, with some missing. The data show roughly 30,000 clones, around nine tenths seen once. Material: peripheral blood, obtained on day 0 of AZD1222 vaccination. The receptors come from an adult in good health. CDR3s include the opening cysteine and the closing phenylalanine or tryptophan. A D gene is named only where the DNA matches it firmly. The listing skips clone size in some rows; elsewhere it reads once, few, many or a size class.

- few TRBJ1-6 TRBV3-1/TRBV3-2 CASSQVLLTRDSPLHF TGTGCCAGCAGCCAAGTATTACTCACCCGCGATTCACCCCTCCACTTT
TRBD1 - TRBJ2-7 TRBV5-1 CASSQLGQGLLYEQYF TGCGCCAGCAGCCAGTTAGGACAGGGCTTACTCTACGAGCAGTACTTC
TRBD1 - TRBJ2-1 TRBV19 CATSYPKTGTGGSNEQFF TGTGCCACCTCGTACCCGAAGACCGGGACAGGGGGATCCAATGAGCAGTTCTTC
TRBD2 once TRBJ2-7 TRBV6-2/TRBV6-3 CASSYPLGSGGVPTTYEQYF TGTGCCAGCAGTTACCCCCTGGGTAGCGGGGGAGTTCCCACCACCTACGAGCAGTACTTC
- - TRBJ1-1 TRBV2 CASSGLTEAFF TGTGCCAGCAGTGGGCTCACTGAAGCTTTCTTT
TRBD2 - TRBJ2-2 TRBV19 CASSPAGVSNTGELFF TGTGCCAGTAGTCCCGCGGGGGTTTCGAACACCGGGGAGCTGTTTTTT
- - TRBJ1-2 TRBV7-9 CASSFTPGRADGYTF TGTGCCAGCAGCTTTACCCCCGGCAGGGCGGACGGCTACACCTTC
- - TRBJ2-7 TRBV4-3 CASSQEVGSERTYEQYF TGCGCCAGCAGCCAAGAAGTTGGTAGCGAAAGAACCTACGAGCAGTACTTC
- once TRBJ1-4 TRBV5-4 CASSSEPKNEKLFF TGTGCCAGCAGCTCAGAACCTAAGAATGAAAAACTGTTTTTT
- - TRBJ1-4 TRBV27 CASSLRGSGEKLFF TGTGCCAGCAGTTTAAGAGGGTCGGGTGAAAAACTGTTTTTT
- - TRBJ1-4 TRBV5-1 CASSLVDGIGEKLFF TGCGCCAGCAGCTTGGTCGACGGGATAGGTGAAAAACTGTTTTTT
TRBD1 - TRBJ1-5 TRBV4-1 CASSQNDRVQPQHF TGCGCCAGCAGCCAAAACGACAGGGTTCAGCCCCAGCATTTT
- - TRBJ1-1 TRBV9 CASSSGTFNTEAFF TGTGCCAGCAGCTCAGGGACCTTCAACACTGAAGCTTTCTTT
- - TRBJ1-1 TRBV5-5 CASSLEWGSFEAFF TGTGCCAGCAGCTTGGAGTGGGGATCCTTTGAAGCTTTCTTT
TRBD2 - TRBJ2-7 TRBV30 CAWSVGLAGVREQYF TGTGCCTGGAGTGTGGGACTGGCGGGAGTGAGGGAGCAGTACTTC
- - TRBJ1-1 TRBV5-1 CASSLGDSWFAEAFF TGCGCCAGCAGCCTAGGCGACAGTTGGTTCGCTGAAGCTTTCTTT
- - TRBJ2-7 TRBV7-2 CASSLVSYEQYF TGTGCCAGCAGCTTAGTCTCCTACGAGCAGTACTTC
- - TRBJ2-7 TRBV7-3 CASSSRGGLDEQYF TGTGCCAGCAGTTCCCGAGGGGGGCTGGACGAGCAGTACTTC
TRBD2 - TRBJ2-7 TRBV9 CASSVEGSGISYEQYF TGTGCCAGCAGCGTAGAGGGTAGCGGGATTTCCTACGAGCAGTACTTC
- - TRBJ1-5 TRBV19 CASSIDGGLGQPQHF TGTGCCAGTAGTATAGACGGGGGGCTCGGTCAGCCCCAGCATTTT
- - TRBJ1-1 TRBV25-1 CASSEFGPLTEAFF TGTGCCAGCAGTGAATTTGGTCCCCTTACTGAAGCTTTCTTT
- - TRBJ1-1 TRBV29-1 CSVKSGSNTEAFF TGCAGCGTTAAGTCAGGGTCGAACACTGAAGCTTTCTTT
- - TRBJ1-6 TRBV5-1 CASSLGTGEDNSPLHF TGCGCCAGCAGCTTGGGGACGGGAGAAGATAATTCACCCCTCCACTTT
TRBD2 - TRBJ2-5 TRBV27 CASSSSSGSGETQYF TGTGCCAGCAGTTCCTCGAGCGGGAGCGGAGAGACCCAGTACTTC
- - TRBJ1-1 TRBV7-3 CASSLTGRSGAFF TGTGCCAGCAGCTTAACGGGAAGATCAGGAGCTTTCTTT
- - TRBJ2-2 TRBV7-9 CASTPTEADTGELFF TGTGCCAGCACCCCGACAGAAGCGGACACCGGGGAGCTGTTTTTT
- - TRBJ2-1 TRBV19 CASSTLFGGGEAGVYNEQFF TGTGCCAGTAGTACCCTCTTTGGTGGAGGAGAAGCCGGGGTTTACAATGAGCAGTTCTTC
TRBD2 - TRBJ2-7 TRBV7-2 CASSLQGTSAVEQYF TGTGCCAGCAGCTTGCAGGGGACTAGCGCGGTCGAGCAGTACTTC
- - TRBJ1-2 TRBV29-1 CLVRGNDGYTF TGCCTAGTTAGAGGGAACGATGGCTACACCTTC
TRBD1 - TRBJ2-3 TRBV7-9 CASSLITGADTQYF TGTGCCAGCAGCTTAATAACAGGGGCAGATACGCAGTATTTT
- - TRBJ2-1 TRBV5-1 CASSLALVYNEQFF TGCGCCAGCAGCTTGGCCCTGGTCTACAATGAGCAGTTCTTC
TRBD1 - TRBJ2-7 TRBV10-3 CAIRQGGYEQYF TGTGCCATCAGACAGGGGGGCTACGAGCAGTACTTC
TRBD2 - TRBJ2-2 TRBV9 CASSPRLATTGELFF TGTGCCAGCAGCCCACGACTAGCAACCACCGGGGAGCTGTTTTTT
- - TRBJ2-2 TRBV2 CASRDITGELFF TGTGCCAGCAGAGATATAACCGGGGAGCTGTTTTTT
TRBD2 - TRBJ2-3 TRBV2 CASSPTSGVGGSTDTQYF TGTGCCAGCAGCCCCACTAGCGGGGTGGGGGGGAGCACAGATACGCAGTATTTT
- - TRBJ1-2 TRBV5-5 CASSLGWGPDGYTF TGTGCCAGCAGCTTGGGCTGGGGGCCGGATGGCTACACCTTC
- - TRBJ2-1 TRBV14 CASSQGTWRRAGEQFF TGTGCCAGCAGCCAAGGCACTTGGAGGAGGGCCGGTGAGCAGTTCTTC
TRBD1 - TRBJ2-7 TRBV27 CASSKGQGPYEQYF TGTGCCAGCAGTAAGGGACAGGGACCCTACGAGCAGTACTTC
- - TRBJ1-5 TRBV21-1 CAILTTPNQPQHF TGTGCCATCCTTACTACCCCCAATCAGCCCCAGCATTTT
- - TRBJ2-7 TRBV7-3 CASSLHPPGPNEQYF TGTGCCAGCAGCTTACATCCGCCCGGACCTAACGAGCAGTACTTC
TRBD2 few TRBJ2-7 TRBV10-2 CAPPEVAGVRF TGCGCCCCCCCTGAGGTAGCGGGAGTTCGCTTC
- - TRBJ1-6 TRBV25-1 CASSDRGSSYNSPLHF TGTGCCAGCAGTGATCGGGGGAGCTCCTATAATTCACCCCTCCACTTT
- - TRBJ2-7 TRBV9 CASSVDGSSYEQYF TGTGCCAGCAGCGTAGACGGAAGCTCCTACGAGCAGTACTTC
- - TRBJ2-2 TRBV29-1 CSVDLPGTGELFF TGCAGCGTTGACCTACCCGGCACCGGGGAGCTGTTTTTT
TRBD1 - TRBJ2-7 TRBV25-1 CASSVDRGLYEQYF TGTGCCAGCAGTGTGGACAGGGGGCTGTACGAGCAGTACTTC
- - TRBJ2-7 TRBV7-2 CASSPGFLLSYEQYF TGTGCCAGCAGCCCTGGGTTCCTACTTTCCTACGAGCAGTACTTC